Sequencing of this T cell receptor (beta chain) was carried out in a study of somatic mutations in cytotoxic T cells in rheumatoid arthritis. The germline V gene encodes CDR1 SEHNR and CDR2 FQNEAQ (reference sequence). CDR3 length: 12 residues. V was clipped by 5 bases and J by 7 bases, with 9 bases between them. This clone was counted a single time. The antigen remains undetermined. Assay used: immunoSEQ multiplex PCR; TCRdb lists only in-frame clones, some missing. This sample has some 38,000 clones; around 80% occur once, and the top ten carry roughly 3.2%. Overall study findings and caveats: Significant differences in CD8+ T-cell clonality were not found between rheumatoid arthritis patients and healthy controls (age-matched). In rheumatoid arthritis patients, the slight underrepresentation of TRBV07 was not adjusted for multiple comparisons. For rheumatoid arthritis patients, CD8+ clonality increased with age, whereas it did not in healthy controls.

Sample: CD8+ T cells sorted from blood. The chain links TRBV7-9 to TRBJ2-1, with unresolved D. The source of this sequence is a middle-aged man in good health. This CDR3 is CASSKITNEQFF. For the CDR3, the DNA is TGTGCCAGCAGCAAAATAACTAATGAGCAGTTCTTC.